This T cell receptor beta chain comes out of a study of CD8+ T cells in alopecia areata. Study-level results: Mice gave a clearer picture of TCR sharing than patients did, possibly for HLA-related reasons. Normal scalp showed lower clonality than lesional scalp, especially alopecia totalis/universalis.

TCR sequencing used cDNA made by reverse transcription of extracted RNA. Here immunoSEQ multiplex PCR was the method, and the copy in TCRdb shows in-frame clones only, minus some. This sample has roughly 200,000 clones; roughly 65% occur once, and the top ten carry 1.7%. Sorted out of PBMCs were CD4+ T cells and CD8+ T cells. For this clone: Its target is not known. Other DNA sequences in the sample encode the same CDR3.

The sequence came from a human donor with alopecia areata. The sample was CD4+ T cells sorted from blood, taken at week 0.

The chain's CDR3 is CASSQDRNYGYTF. The CDR3 nucleotides are TGCGCCAGCAGCCAAGACCGGAACTATGGCTACACCTTC. V usage is TRBV4-3 and J usage is TRBJ1-2; D call uncertain. This CDR3 contains 13 residues. V was trimmed by 0 bases and J by 2 bases, leaving 4 bases between them. Germline V gene sequence: CDR1 LGHNA, CDR2 YSLEER.